This paragraph reports one T cell receptor beta chain. Its specific antigen is unknown. One end of the junction is discordant with germline, which a read error may explain. Looking up the germline V gene yields CDR1 LGHNA and CDR2 YSLEER. Taken from cysteine to phenylalanine, the CDR3 has 14 residues. Here the CDR3 DNA is all that survives: 42 bases in frame from base 1. These data originate in a study of T-cell memory formation after mild COVID-19 (dated by TCRdb to the early 2020s). Regarding the study in general: TCR sequence clusters from the two donors were found to be largely donor specific. In a couple of donors, T-cell clones that expanded and contracted after mild COVID-19 were followed by sequencing TCRalpha and TCRbeta repertoires longitudinally. Two young, previously healthy adult volunteers, one female and one male, were included in the cohort.

Ficoll-Paque density gradient centrifugation was used to isolate PBMCs. Beyond this particular receptor, the publication reports: Balanced CD4/CD8 phenotypes were observed for clones contracting from day 15 to 85, whereas a bias towards CD4+ was observed for a second wave of clones expanding from day 15 to 37. Contracting CD4+ clones were found mainly in CM and EM memory subsets, while CD8+ clones were enriched in EMRA. Only two mild cases were covered in the study, and larger cohorts including severe cases with pre-infection samples were considered necessary. Whether the second-wave clones peaking on day 37 were SARS-CoV-2 specific was not confirmed. Some responding clones were detected in pre-infection memory, suggesting pre-existing cross-reactive memory T cells joined the SARS-CoV-2 response.

Sequenced on an Illumina NovaSeq 6000. Using 5'RACE with constant-segment primers, TCRalpha and TCRbeta cDNA libraries were constructed, with sample barcodes and unique molecular identifiers added in the process. RNA was extracted from every sample with Trizol reagent. Amplification of the libraries took two PCR steps, and the second step added a second sample barcode plus Illumina TruSeq adapters. Sequencing of libraries was performed on an Illumina NovaSeq with 2 x 150 bp paired-end reads. The study's own analysis went as follows. The reads were demultiplexed and collapsed into UMI-guided consensus sequences using migec v1.2.7. With mixcr v2.1.11, UMI consensuses were aligned to TRA and TRB V and J templates and assembled into clonotypes. A clonotype was counted as expanded or contracted only when both edgeR and NoisET called the clonotype significant, with the noise models trained on biological replicates. For edgeR calls, the thresholds were a false discovery rate-adjusted p below 0.01 and a log2 fold-change of 1. PCA with hierarchical clustering of max-normalized trajectories of the 1000 most abundant clonotypes was used as exploratory dynamics analysis. Separately sequenced CD4+ and CD8+ repertoires were used to assign a CD4 or CD8 phenotype to each responding clone. TCRdb trimmed the raw reads at Q25, called clones with MiXCR and kept productive beta chains. All rows with the same CDR3 protein become a single entry with the most common DNA and genes. In this record, the V and J calls reflect TCRdb's handling and not the investigators' own analysis. This sample comprises 390,000 or so distinct CDR3 sequences, around a sixth of them detected only once. The ten largest account for 20% to 25% of the sample.

This TCR came from a man younger than 35 who had mild COVID-19 (a few samples of this study predate the infection). The sample titles of this study are shuffled in the database, so cell type and time point are left out; the donor was told from shared clones. Sequencing was carried out using PBMCs or a T cell subset sorted from them (not recorded which). The chain is encoded by TRBV4-3 joined to TRBJ2-1; a tentative D call is TRBD2 (7 bases match). The CDR3 corresponds to CASSQDWGGQRVIF. The DNA sequence follows: TGCGCCAGCAGCCAAGATTGGGGGGGACAAAGGGTGATCTTC.